This entry describes one T cell receptor (beta chain). What it binds is not known. This sample is part of a study of T cells after yellow fever vaccination. TCRdb reprocessed the 5' RACE reads with MiXCR, giving one entry per CDR3 protein. The table lists 250,000 to 300,000 distinct CDR3 sequences, 10% to 15% of them singletons. Losses at the gene ends were 1 base for V and 0 bases for J; bases not matched to a gene: 2. The CDR3 totals 15 residues. Germline assignment: CDR1 LGHNA and CDR2 YSLEER. Study-wide findings and caveats: High-abundance clonotypes from the bulk population could contaminate FACS-sorted repertoires.

The V call is TRBV4-3, the J call TRBJ2-7; 8 bases are a match to TRBD2. Specimen: CD4+ T cells sorted from PBMCs, collected 45 days after the yellow fever booster vaccination. The sequence derives from a man between 25 and 39 years old who received the YFV17D yellow fever vaccine. The CDR3 loop reads CASSQGGTSSYEQYF. CDR3 nucleotides: TGCGCCAGCAGCCAAGGAGGGACTAGCTCCTACGAGCAGTACTTC.